One T cell receptor beta chain is described in this entry. Vbeta (60) and Jbeta (13) primers were used in the PCR. Produced via immunoSEQ multiplex PCR; TCRdb's table is partial and in-frame only. The sample has 150,000 to 200,000 clones, 82% seen once. The sample comes from a study of cytomegalovirus exposure and HLA in healthy donors. CDR3 length: 14 amino acids. With 2 bases removed from V and 3 bases from J, the gap between germline ends came to 11 bases. Germline assignment: CDR1 GTSNPN and CDR2 SVGIG (reference sequence). The sample consisted of PBMCs. This TCR was recovered from a girl between 2 and 10 years old in good health and CMV-seropositive. V is TRBV30 and J is TRBJ1-3, with D possibly matching TRBD1 (5 bases). CDR3 DNA: TGTGCCTGGAGTATTCCAGGGCTTGGAAACACCATATATTTT. Residues: CAWSIPGLGNTIYF.